This T cell receptor (beta chain) appears in the sequencing data of a study of blood T cell repertoires in COVID-19. Study context: The origin of the acute and convalescent COVID-19 samples was the United States, Italy and Spain.

Germline V gives CDR1 KGHDR, CDR2 SFDVKD. The length of the CDR3 is 14 residues. V lost 6 bases and J lost 0, with 7 bases in between. This table comes from immunoSEQ multiplex PCR, and its TCRdb copy is limited to in-frame clones, with some not included. The sample holds about 160,000 clones; more than 60% are singletons and the top ten take around 8.1%. The TCR sequence derives from a man between 60 and 75 years old with acute or convalescent COVID-19. The chain has TRBV24-1 and TRBJ2-2; no firm D call. Sequencing input: peripheral blood. CDR3 protein: CATSSDSNTGELFF. The CDR3 DNA sequence: TGTGCCACCAGTTCCGACTCGAACACCGGGGAGCTGTTTTTT.